This entry lists 10 T cell receptor beta chains sequenced from one sample in a study of T cell repertoires in cytomegalovirus infection. Antigens of these TCRs are unknown. MiXCR, applied by TCRdb to the reads, yields one record per CDR3 protein. The sample includes approximately 1,000,000 distinct CDR3 sequences, around 30% seen only once; the top ten take more than 13%. Here the sequenced sample was cultured CD8+ T cells from PBMCs, taken from culture after CMV antigen stimulation. The receptors originated from a human donor in good health (CMV status not recorded). Some clones in this sample may be carry-over from other donors' samples.

This clonotype has more than one count but fewer than ten. This chain joins TRBV6-6 and TRBJ1-1; 7 nucleotides match TRBD1. V lost 7 bases to trimming and J lost 5 bases; unmatched junction nucleotides: 7. Germline loops: CDR1 MNHNY, CDR2 SVGAGI (reference sequence). This CDR3 has 13 residues. As DNA, the CDR3 is TGTGCCAGCAATCCAGGGGGGAGTACTGAAGCTTTCTTT. This gives the protein CASNPGGSTEAFF.

This sequence joins TRBV6-1 and TRBJ2-7, with D unresolved. This CDR3 has 13 residues. Trimming removed 7 bases at V and 0 bases at J, with 10 bases between. CDR1 and CDR2 from the germline V gene are MNHNS and SASEGT. CDR3 in DNA: TGTGCCAGCACGGTCCAGGACTCCTACGAGCAGTACTTC. Its protein product is CASTVQDSYEQYF.

This chain links TRBV5-1 with TRBJ1-2; no clear D. Germline V gives CDR1 SGHRS, CDR2 YFSETQ. The CDR3 spans 15 residues. Trimming cost V 0 bases and J 3 bases, with 12 bases left between them. The CDR3 bases are TGCGCCAGCAGCTTGGAGGCCCCGGGCTACTATGGCTACACCTTC. Protein: CASSLEAPGYYGYTF.

This clonotype was counted at least ten times. The rearrangement links TRBV7-9 to TRBJ1-2; possible D gene TRBD1, 5 bases. Germline V CDR1 and CDR2: SEHNR, FQNEAQ (reference sequence). The CDR3 consists of 11 residues. The V and J ends lost 1 base and 8 bases respectively, with 5 bases between them. CDR3 protein: CASSLGQGYTF. The CDR3 region has the DNA TGTGCCAGCAGCTTAGGACAGGGCTACACCTTC.

The chain couples TRBV6-1 to TRBJ1-1; a weak D match, TRBD1 (5 bases). Between the trimmed V and J ends, which lost 4 bases and 0 bases, there was a span of 12 bases. The germline gives CDR1 MNHNS, CDR2 SASEGT. The CDR3 runs 15 residues. The CDR3 reads CASSGWGEMNTEAFF. The CDR3 DNA reads TGTGCCAGCAGTGGGTGGGGGGAAATGAACACTGAAGCTTTCTTT.

The chain carries TRBV27 and TRBJ1-1; D is ambiguous. CDR1 is MNHEY and CDR2 is SMNVEV in the germline V gene (reference sequence). Trimming pared 5 bases from V and 3 bases from J, leaving 13 bases between. CDR3 length: 14 residues. CDR3 sequence (DNA): TGTGCCAGCAGTATCCTGACCGGGGACACTGAAGCTTTCTTT. Translating gives CASSILTGDTEAFF.

The chain has TRBV27 and TRBJ1-5; the D is unclear. V dropped 2 bases and J dropped 3 bases, with 11 bases sitting between them. Germline values: CDR1 MNHEY, CDR2 SMNVEV (reference sequence). The CDR3 sequence is 15 residues long. The CDR3 spells CASSLLGSSNQPQHF. The CDR3 DNA sequence: TGTGCCAGCAGTTTACTCGGCAGCTCCAATCAGCCCCAGCATTTT.

This clonotype was observed a handful of times. The V call is TRBV19, the J call TRBJ2-2; D is uncertain. Trimming left V 3 bases short and J 5 bases short, with 4 bases between. The CDR3 runs 12 residues. CDR1 LNHDA and CDR2 SQIVND come from the germline V gene (reference sequence). CDR3 bases: TGTGCCAGTAGTATGGTGACCGGGGAGCTGTTTTTT. Translated: CASSMVTGELFF. Using reference TRBV19 and TRBJ2-2 for the parts outside the CDR3, the full variable domain is DGGITQSPKYLFRKEGQNVTLSCEQNLNHDAMYWYRQDPGQGLRLIYYSQIVNDFQKGDIAEGYSVSREKKESFPLTVTSAQKNPTAFYLCASSMVTGELFFGEGSRLTVL.

This clonotype has ten or more counts. This sequence joins TRBV7-2 and TRBJ2-3, with D perhaps matching TRBD2 (7 bases). The CDR3 loop spans 17 amino acids. Germline V gene sequence: CDR1 SGHTA, CDR2 FQGNSA. Trimming left V 5 bases short and J 2 bases short, with 20 bases between. The CDR3 sequence is CASSAPRSGGLTDTQYF. The CDR3 coding sequence is TGTGCCAGCAGCGCCCCACGATCCGGGGGGCTCACAGATACGCAGTATTTT.

The CDR3 spells CASTPDWRDGYTF. In DNA form, the CDR3 reads TGTGCCAGCACCCCGGACTGGAGAGATGGCTACACCTTC. The V gene is TRBV6-5, the J gene TRBJ1-2; D is uncertain. CDR3 size: 13 residues. Germline V lookup: CDR1 MNHEY, CDR2 SVGAGI. The V end was cut by 7 bases, the J end by 6 bases, with 15 bases between.